This T cell receptor (beta chain) was observed in a study of blood T cell repertoires in COVID-19. The V end lost 2 bases, the J end lost 7 bases, and 15 bases lay between the germline ends. The germline V gene has CDR1 ENHRY and CDR2 SYGVKD. This CDR3 contains 16 residues. In the study's own analysis: Nucleated cell counts were estimated from reference gene primer amplification. The protocol was immunoSEQ multiplex PCR, while the TCRdb copy is restricted to in-frame clones and leaves out a portion. V and J calls and clone size are given by that table; D and trimming were obtained from the DNA. This table holds about 74,000 clones, just under 85% found once.

The TCR comes from a man aged 65-85 years with acute or convalescent COVID-19. The V and J genes are TRBV10-3 and TRBJ1-6, with D possibly matching TRBD1 (5 bases). The sample was peripheral blood. The CDR3 is CAISEGAPGGNSPLHF. The CDR3 DNA reads TGTGCCATCAGTGAGGGTGCCCCCGGGGGGAATTCACCCCTCCACTTT.